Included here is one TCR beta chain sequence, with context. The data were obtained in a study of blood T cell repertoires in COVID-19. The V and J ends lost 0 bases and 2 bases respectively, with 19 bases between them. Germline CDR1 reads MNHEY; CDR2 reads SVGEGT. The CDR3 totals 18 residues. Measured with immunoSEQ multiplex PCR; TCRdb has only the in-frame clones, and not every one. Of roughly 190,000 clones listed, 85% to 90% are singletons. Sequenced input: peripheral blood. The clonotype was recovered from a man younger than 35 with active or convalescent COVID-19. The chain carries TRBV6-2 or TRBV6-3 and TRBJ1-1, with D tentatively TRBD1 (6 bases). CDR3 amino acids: CASSYSNHEDRFNTEAFF. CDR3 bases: TGTGCCAGCAGTTACTCGAACCATGAAGACAGGTTTAACACTGAAGCTTTCTTT.